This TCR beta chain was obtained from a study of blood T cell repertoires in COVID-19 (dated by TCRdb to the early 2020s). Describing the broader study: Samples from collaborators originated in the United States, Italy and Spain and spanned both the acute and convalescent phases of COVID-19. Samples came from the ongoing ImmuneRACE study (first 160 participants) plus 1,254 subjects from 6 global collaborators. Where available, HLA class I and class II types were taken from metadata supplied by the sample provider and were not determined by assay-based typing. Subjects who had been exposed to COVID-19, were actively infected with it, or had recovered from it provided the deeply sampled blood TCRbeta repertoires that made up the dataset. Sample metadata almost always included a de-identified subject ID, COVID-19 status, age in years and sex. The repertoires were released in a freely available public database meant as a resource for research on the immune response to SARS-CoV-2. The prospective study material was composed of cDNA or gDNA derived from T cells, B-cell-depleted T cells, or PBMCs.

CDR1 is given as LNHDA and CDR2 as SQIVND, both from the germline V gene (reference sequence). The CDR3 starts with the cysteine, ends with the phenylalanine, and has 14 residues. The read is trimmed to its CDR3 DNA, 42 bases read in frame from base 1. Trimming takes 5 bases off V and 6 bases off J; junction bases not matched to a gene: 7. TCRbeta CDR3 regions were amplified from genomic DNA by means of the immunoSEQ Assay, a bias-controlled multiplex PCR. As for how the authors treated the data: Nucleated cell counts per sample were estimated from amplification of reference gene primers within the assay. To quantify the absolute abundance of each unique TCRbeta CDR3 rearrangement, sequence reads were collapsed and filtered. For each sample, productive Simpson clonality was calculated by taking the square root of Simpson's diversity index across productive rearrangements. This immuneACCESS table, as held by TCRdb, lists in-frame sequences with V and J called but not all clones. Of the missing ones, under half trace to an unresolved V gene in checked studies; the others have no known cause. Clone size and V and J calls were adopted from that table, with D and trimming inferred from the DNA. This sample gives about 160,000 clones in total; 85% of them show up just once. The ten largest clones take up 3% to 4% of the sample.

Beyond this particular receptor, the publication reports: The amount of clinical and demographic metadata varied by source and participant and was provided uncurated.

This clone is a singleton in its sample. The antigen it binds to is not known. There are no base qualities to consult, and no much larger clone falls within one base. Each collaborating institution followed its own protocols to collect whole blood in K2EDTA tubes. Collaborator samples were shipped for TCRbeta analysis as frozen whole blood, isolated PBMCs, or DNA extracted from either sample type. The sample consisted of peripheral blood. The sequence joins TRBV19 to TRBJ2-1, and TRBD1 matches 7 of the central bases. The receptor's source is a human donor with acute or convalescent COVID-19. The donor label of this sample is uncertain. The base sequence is TGTGCCAGTAGTTATCGACAGGGACGCAATGAGCAGTTCTTC. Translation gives CASSYRQGRNEQFF.